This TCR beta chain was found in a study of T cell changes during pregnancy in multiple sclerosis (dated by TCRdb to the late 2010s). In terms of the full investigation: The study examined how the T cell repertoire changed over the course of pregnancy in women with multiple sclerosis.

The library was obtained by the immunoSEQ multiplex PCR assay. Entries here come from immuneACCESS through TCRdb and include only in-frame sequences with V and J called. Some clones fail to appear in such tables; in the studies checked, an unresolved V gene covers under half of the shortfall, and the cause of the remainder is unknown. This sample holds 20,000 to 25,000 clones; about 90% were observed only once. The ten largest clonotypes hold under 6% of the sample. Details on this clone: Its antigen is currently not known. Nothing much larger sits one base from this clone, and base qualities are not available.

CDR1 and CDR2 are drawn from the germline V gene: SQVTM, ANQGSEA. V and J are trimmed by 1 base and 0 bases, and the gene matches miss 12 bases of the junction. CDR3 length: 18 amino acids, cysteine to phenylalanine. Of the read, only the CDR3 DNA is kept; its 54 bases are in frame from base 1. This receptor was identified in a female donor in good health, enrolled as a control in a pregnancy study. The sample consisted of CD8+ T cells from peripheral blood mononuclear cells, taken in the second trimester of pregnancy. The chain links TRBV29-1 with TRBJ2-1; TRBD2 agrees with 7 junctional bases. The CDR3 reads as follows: CSVEGVPGGHYSYNEQFF. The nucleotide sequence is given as TGCAGCGTTGAAGGAGTGCCGGGAGGCCACTACTCCTACAATGAGCAGTTCTTC.